The 5 T cell receptor beta chains presented below share a single source sample, sequenced in a study of somatic mutations in cytotoxic T cells in rheumatoid arthritis. Libraries were prepared by immunoSEQ multiplex PCR; TCRdb keeps only in-frame clonotypes and omits some of them. Of some 25,000 clones listed, around 76% were seen once; the top ten hold more than 4.5%. The sample consisted of CD8+ T cells sorted from blood. These receptors came from a man aged 50-59 years in good health.

The rearrangement links TRBV25-1 to TRBJ2-1; D remains unclear. CDR1 is MGHDK, CDR2 SYGVNS, per germline. Trimming stripped 4 bases from V and 8 bases from J, with 6 bases between. This CDR3 is 11 amino acids long. CDR3 sequence reads: CASSGGHEQFF. The CDR3 nucleotides are TGTGCCAGCAGTGGTGGGCATGAGCAGTTCTTC.

V gene TRBV5-6 combines with J gene TRBJ2-7; D possibly matches TRBD1 or TRBD2 (5 bases each). V dropped 4 bases and J dropped 7 bases, with 15 bases sitting between them. Germline V gene lookup returns CDR1 SGHDT and CDR2 YYEEEE. The CDR3 runs 13 residues. The CDR3 DNA is TGTGCCAGCAGCCTGGGGACCTTGGGGGAGCAGTACTTC. This gives the protein CASSLGTLGEQYF.

J is TRBJ1-1 and V is TRBV5-6; 7 bases match TRBD1. Germline values: CDR1 SGHDT, CDR2 YYEEEE. J was trimmed by 1 base and V by 2 bases; bases with no gene match: 11. The CDR3 is made up of 17 amino acids. The CDR3, as DNA: TGTGCCAGCAGCTTCGAAGGGGGCTTCTCCTGGAACACTGAAGCTTTCTTT. Translating it yields CASSFEGGFSWNTEAFF.

The rearrangement joins TRBV7-9 to TRBJ2-7; 7 bases agree with TRBD2. CDR3 length: 11 residues. Germline-derived CDR1 and CDR2 are SEHNR and FQNEAQ (reference sequence). The V and J ends lost 4 bases and 6 bases, in that order; junction bases with no gene match: 0. For the CDR3, the DNA is TGTGCCAGCAGCTGGGGGGGCGAGCAGTACTTC. Translation gives CASSWGGEQYF.

This clone was recorded only once. J is TRBJ2-7 and V is TRBV2; the match to TRBD2 covers 8 bases. The CDR3 runs to 16 residues. Germline CDR1 SNHLY, CDR2 FYNNEI. After removal of 6 bases from V and 1 base from J, the junction contained 11 bases not matched to a gene. The CDR3 region is CASRGGPGTSSYEQYF. The CDR3 DNA reads TGTGCCAGCAGGGGGGGTCCCGGGACTAGTTCCTACGAGCAGTACTTC.